The 32 T cell receptor beta chains presented below share a single source sample, sequenced in a study of cytomegalovirus exposure and HLA in healthy donors. Vbeta (60) and Jbeta (13) primers were used in the PCR. Profiling relied on immunoSEQ multiplex PCR, and the TCRdb table lists in-frame clones only, not all of them. The sample carries under 130,000 clones, 74% recorded once. What was sequenced was PBMCs. The receptors stem from a man aged 45-60 years in good health and CMV-seropositive.

In regard to this clone: One end of the junction is discordant with germline, which a read error may explain. This chain connects TRBV4-1 to TRBJ2-7, with 7 nucleotides matching TRBD2. The CDR3 runs 16 residues. Germline V gene data show CDR1 as MGHRA and CDR2 as YSYEKL. CDR3 in DNA: TGTGCCAGCAGCCTTGTTACTAGCGAACGCTCCTACGAGCAGTACTTC. It translates to CASSLVTSERSYEQYF.

The sample holds one count of this clone. The gene calls are TRBV2 and TRBJ2-5, with a weak D call TRBD2 (5 bases). The CDR3 contains 13 residues. Per germline, CDR1 SNHLY and CDR2 FYNNEI. V lost 4 bases and J lost 4, with 10 bases in between. CDR3 region: CASSAGLAETQYF. The CDR3 DNA follows: TGTGCCAGCAGTGCCGGGCTAGCAGAGACCCAGTACTTC.

The V call is TRBV21-1, the J call TRBJ1-3; the table assigns TRBD1, which was not confirmed against the DNA. TRBV21-1 is designated a pseudogene. This CDR3 comprises 16 residues. The chain's CDR3 is CASSNWQGIRGNTIYF. The CDR3, as DNA: TGTGCCAGCAGCAACTGGCAGGGAATACGTGGAAACACCATATATTTT.

This chain links TRBV6-5 with TRBJ2-5; D call uncertain. There are 11 residues in the CDR3. Deletions cut 6 bases from V and 5 bases from J, with 7 bases between. CDR1 and CDR2 from the germline V gene are MNHEY and SVGAGI. The CDR3 loop is CASRAVETQYF. The CDR3, as DNA: TGTGCCAGCAGGGCTGTGGAGACCCAGTACTTC.

CDR3 in amino acids: CASKTGQNTEAFF. The CDR3 DNA is TGTGCCAGCAAAACAGGGCAGAACACTGAAGCTTTCTTT. The rearrangement joins TRBV2 to TRBJ1-1, with D tentatively TRBD1 (6 bases). The CDR3 length is 13 residues. V was shortened by 7 bases and J by 1 base, with 10 bases between the two germline ends. The germline CDR1 and CDR2 sequences are SNHLY and FYNNEI.

The chain uses TRBV27 and TRBJ1-6, with D unresolved. Looked up from germline, CDR1 is MNHEY and CDR2 is SMNVEV (reference sequence). Deletions cut 0 bases from V and 7 bases from J, with 7 bases between. The CDR3 loop spans 14 amino acids. CDR3 DNA sequence: TGTGCCAGCAGTTTATCTTATGAGAATTCACCCCTCCACTTT. Protein product: CASSLSYENSPLHF.

The V and J genes are TRBV6-1 and TRBJ1-2; weak D call: TRBD1 (5 bases). V lost 2 bases, J lost 4 bases, and 14 bases lay in between. The CDR3 consists of 15 residues. Germline lookup yields CDR1 MNHNS and CDR2 SASEGT. The CDR3, as DNA: TGTGCCAGCAGTGAACTAGTGGAGGGGTTCTATGGCTACACCTTC. Translating it yields CASSELVEGFYGYTF.

The chain links TRBV6-1 to TRBJ2-7, with 7 bases that match TRBD1. The germline CDR1 and CDR2 sequences are MNHNS and SASEGT. The CDR3 has 15 amino acids. After removal of 0 bases from V and 2 bases from J, the junction contained 4 bases not matched to a gene. CDR3 residues: CASSEADRRTYEQYF. Here the CDR3 DNA reads TGTGCCAGCAGTGAAGCGGACAGGCGAACCTACGAGCAGTACTTC.

This rearrangement joins TRBV6-1 to TRBJ2-5; 9 bases map to TRBD1. This CDR3 is built from 14 residues. The germline gives CDR1 MNHNS, CDR2 SASEGT. Trimming took 6 bases from V and 6 from J; bases not matched to a gene: 8. Here the CDR3 reads CASRWTGEVKTQYF. The CDR3 region has the DNA TGTGCCAGCAGGTGGACAGGGGAGGTGAAGACCCAGTACTTC.

This chain connects TRBV7-2 to TRBJ2-1; D possibly corresponds to TRBD2 (6 bases). The CDR3 has 18 amino acids. Trimming pared 0 bases from V and 0 bases from J, leaving 15 bases between. The germline CDR1 and CDR2 sequences are SGHTA and FQGNSA. For the CDR3, the DNA is TGTGCCAGCAGCTTAGCGCGGGGAACTCCGAGCTCCTACAATGAGCAGTTCTTC. Protein product: CASSLARGTPSSYNEQFF.

This clone has just a few counts. V is TRBV28 and J is TRBJ2-3, with 8 bases lining up with TRBD1. The germline V gene encodes CDR1 MDHEN and CDR2 SYDVKM. The trim removed 3 bases at V and 2 bases at J, leaving 4 bases unmatched. The CDR3 covers 15 residues. The CDR3 DNA sequence: TGTGCCAGCAGTTTGGCGGACAGGGACACAGATACGCAGTATTTT. Its protein is CASSLADRDTDTQYF.

The chain has TRBV11-2 and TRBJ2-3, with TRBD2 matching 7 bases. The length of the CDR3 is 13 residues. CDR1 SGHAT and CDR2 FQNNGV come from the germline V gene. The ends lost 5 bases at V and 4 bases at J; junction bases unmatched: 3. CDR3 nucleotide sequence: TGTGCCAGCAGCCGTGGGGGGGCAGATACGCAGTATTTT. Amino acids: CASSRGGADTQYF. The variable domain in full, with the rest retrieved from reference TRBV11-2 and TRBJ2-3, is EAGVAQSPRYKIIEKRQSVAFWCNPISGHATLYWYQQILGQGPKLLIQFQNNGVVDDSQLPKDRFSAERLKGVDSTLKIQPAKLEDSAVYLCASSRGGADTQYFGPGTRLTVL.

This clone was detected once. This chain uses TRBV19 with TRBJ2-1; 9 nucleotides agree with TRBD2. Germline V gives CDR1 LNHDA, CDR2 SQIVND (reference sequence). The CDR3 sequence is 14 residues long. The V segment lost 5 bases and the J segment 6 bases; nucleotides outside the gene matches: 5. CDR3 coding DNA: TGTGCCAGTAGTTCCGGGACTAGCATCAATGAGCAGTTCTTC. Translated, it gives CASSSGTSINEQFF.

This clone is a singleton in its sample. The DNA for the CDR3 is TGTGCCAGCTCTCCGGGGGACAGCTCCTACGAGCAGTACTTC. As protein: CASSPGDSSYEQYF. The chain employs TRBV2 and TRBJ2-7, with D possibly being TRBD1 (7 bases). CDR3 length: 14 amino acids. V gave up 8 bases and J gave up 0 bases, with 14 bases separating them. The germline V gene has CDR1 SNHLY and CDR2 FYNNEI.

This clone was picked up one time. This chain connects TRBV5-4 to TRBJ2-7; perhaps TRBD2 as D (6 bases). Trimming took 2 bases from V and 6 from J, leaving 15 bases between them. The CDR3 length is 14 residues. Germline CDR1 and CDR2: SGHNT and YYREEE (reference sequence). The CDR3 region has the DNA TGTGCCAGCAGCTTAGAGGGGCACGGGAGCGAGCAGTACTTC. Translating it yields CASSLEGHGSEQYF.

This chain joins TRBV19 and TRBJ2-3; 8 nucleotides agree with TRBD1. This CDR3 has 14 amino acids. The V segment lost 4 bases and the J segment 2 bases; nucleotides outside the gene matches: 2. CDR1 and CDR2 from the germline V gene are LNHDA and SQIVND (reference sequence). As DNA, the CDR3 is TGTGCCAGTAGTAACAGGGGGATCACAGATACGCAGTATTTT. It yields the protein CASSNRGITDTQYF. The variable domain in full, with the rest retrieved from reference TRBV19 and TRBJ2-3, is DGGITQSPKYLFRKEGQNVTLSCEQNLNHDAMYWYRQDPGQGLRLIYYSQIVNDFQKGDIAEGYSVSREKKESFPLTVTSAQKNPTAFYLCASSNRGITDTQYFGPGTRLTVL.

This clone appeared once. The V and J genes are TRBV12-5 and TRBJ2-1; D is unclear. V was trimmed by 1 base and J by 10 bases, leaving 5 bases between them. Germline assignment: CDR1 LGHNT and CDR2 FRNRAP. The CDR3 contains 11 residues. The CDR3 reads CASGLEEEQFF. The CDR3 bases are TGTGCTAGTGGTTTGGAGGAGGAGCAGTTCTTC.

The CDR3 protein is CASSFNRDTDTQYF. The DNA for the CDR3 is TGTGCCAGCAGCTTTAACAGAGACACAGATACGCAGTATTTT. The rearrangement joins TRBV7-3 to TRBJ2-3; the D is unclear. This CDR3 spans 14 amino acids. Germline V CDR1 and CDR2: SGHTA, FQGTGA. The V and J ends lost 3 bases and 2 bases respectively, with 9 bases between them.

V usage is TRBV6-1 and J usage is TRBJ2-7; TRBD1 aligns across 7 bases. The CDR3 runs to 15 residues. After removal of 9 bases from V and 1 base from J, the junction contained 12 bases not matched to a gene. Per the germline V gene, CDR1 is MNHNS and CDR2 is SASEGT. The CDR3 protein is CASTGTAISSYEQYF. The CDR3 DNA sequence: TGTGCCAGTACCGGGACAGCTATTTCTTCCTACGAGCAGTACTTC.

The V and J genes are TRBV6-6 and TRBJ2-7; D may be TRBD1 (6 bases). This CDR3 region has 14 residues. Germline loops: CDR1 MNHNY, CDR2 SVGAGI (reference sequence). Trimming removed 8 bases from V and 5 bases from J, with 19 bases in between. CDR3 protein: CASHNGTNPHEQYF. As DNA, the CDR3 is TGTGCCAGCCATAATGGGACAAATCCCCACGAGCAGTACTTC.

The chain employs TRBV18 and TRBJ1-1; the match to TRBD1 covers 7 bases. V trimming: 3 bases; J trimming: 3 bases; junction bases outside the gene matches: 4. This CDR3 comprises 14 residues. CDR1 is KGHSH, CDR2 LQKENI, per germline. DNA of the CDR3: TGTGCCAGCTCACCCTCCGGGACAGACACTGAAGCTTTCTTT. This gives the protein CASSPSGTDTEAFF.

This clone came up a few times. The same CDR3 can be traced to other DNA sequences in this sample. The J gene is TRBJ2-1, the V gene TRBV6-1; the match to TRBD2 covers 7 bases. Per the germline V gene, CDR1 is MNHNS and CDR2 is SASEGT. The CDR3 is made up of 17 amino acids. J gave up 0 bases and V 1 base, and 6 bases lay outside the gene matches. In DNA form, the CDR3 reads TGTGCCAGCAGTGAAGGGGCCGGCGGGAGCTCCTACAATGAGCAGTTCTTC. Translation gives CASSEGAGGSSYNEQFF.

V usage is TRBV10-3 and J usage is TRBJ1-2; TRBD1 agrees at 7 bases. V gave up 0 bases and J gave up 8 bases; unmatched junction bases: 9. Germline V gene lookup returns CDR1 ENHRY and CDR2 SYGVKD. CDR3 length: 15 residues. In DNA, the CDR3 is TGTGCCATCAGTGAGTCGACAGGGCACTTTGGGGGCTACACCTTC. Translating it yields CAISESTGHFGGYTF.

The chain recombines TRBV11-2 with TRBJ1-4; TRBD1 aligns across 7 bases. The J segment lost 8 bases and the V segment lost 6 bases, leaving 9 bases of the junction unmatched. Germline V lookup: CDR1 SGHAT, CDR2 FQNNGV. The CDR3 runs to 14 residues. The CDR3 DNA follows: TGTGCCAGCAGTTTACGGGCAGGGGGGGAAAAACTGTTTTTT. Translation gives CASSLRAGGEKLFF.

The V gene is TRBV19, the J gene TRBJ1-1; no clear D gene. This CDR3 contains 14 residues. The germline V gene encodes CDR1 LNHDA and CDR2 SQIVND (reference sequence). Trimming took 4 bases from V and 6 from J, leaving 15 bases between them. The DNA for the CDR3 is TGTGCCAGTAGTAACCGGCCGGCAGGCCCTGAAGCTTTCTTT. Its protein is CASSNRPAGPEAFF.

The genes are TRBV7-8 and TRBJ2-7; D is perhaps TRBD1 (6 bases). V was pared by 4 bases and J by 3 bases, with 16 bases between. CDR1 and CDR2 from the germline V gene are SGHVS and FQNEAQ. There are 15 residues in the CDR3. The DNA of the CDR3 is TGTGCCAGCAGCTCAAATACAGGGTTTGGCTACGAGCAGTACTTC. It encodes CASSSNTGFGYEQYF.

This clone was seen only a few times. This chain uses TRBV10-3 with TRBJ2-7; possibly TRBD1 for D (5 bases). The V and J ends lost 8 bases and 7 bases respectively, with 12 bases between them. This CDR3 comprises 11 residues. Germline CDR1 ENHRY, CDR2 SYGVKD. The CDR3 protein is CAIEGAGEQYF. The CDR3, as DNA: TGTGCCATCGAAGGGGCAGGGGAGCAGTACTTC.

The genes are TRBV5-1 and TRBJ2-3; 8 bases map to TRBD1. There are 13 residues in the CDR3. V was pared by 1 base and J by 6 bases, with 1 base of the junction left unmatched. Germline-derived CDR1 and CDR2 are SGHRS and YFSETQ. DNA of the CDR3: TGCGCCAGCAGCTTGCGGACAGGGGATACGCAGTATTTT. Translation: CASSLRTGDTQYF.

The V call is TRBV25-1, the J call TRBJ2-4; D is possibly TRBD1 (6 bases). The germline CDR1 and CDR2 sequences are MGHDK and SYGVNS. V was clipped by 6 bases and J by 9 bases, with 9 bases between them. The CDR3 consists of 11 residues. CDR3 nucleotides: TGTGCCAGCAGGCAGGGGAGCATTCAGTACTTC. Translated: CASRQGSIQYF.

The V gene is TRBV7-3, the J gene TRBJ2-4; D perhaps matches TRBD2 (7 bases). This CDR3 has 14 amino acids. V was clipped by 5 bases and J by 16 bases, with 24 bases between them. From germline, CDR1 is SGHTA and CDR2 FQGTGA. The CDR3 sequence: CASSPTHSGGGQYF. In DNA form, the CDR3 reads TGTGCCAGCAGCCCCACCCATAGTGGGGGGGGACAATACTTC.

Note on this clone: Different DNA sequences within this sample yield the same CDR3. J is TRBJ1-5 and V is TRBV19, with TRBD1 as a possible D gene (6 bases). Germline CDR1 reads LNHDA; CDR2 reads SQIVND (reference sequence). The CDR3 sequence is 15 residues long. V was cut by 8 bases and J by 1 base, with 15 bases left in between. As DNA, the CDR3 is TGTGCCAGTTCCACAGGGAAAAGAAGCAATCAGCCCCAGCATTTT. Amino acids: CASSTGKRSNQPQHF.

The rearrangement links TRBV2 to TRBJ2-1; maybe TRBD2 (5 bases). CDR3 length: 14 residues. CDR1 is SNHLY, CDR2 FYNNEI, per germline. Trimming pared 2 bases from V and 4 bases from J, leaving 9 bases between. Here the CDR3 reads CASSESGVYNEQFF. CDR3 bases: TGTGCCAGCAGTGAATCCGGGGTTTACAATGAGCAGTTCTTC.